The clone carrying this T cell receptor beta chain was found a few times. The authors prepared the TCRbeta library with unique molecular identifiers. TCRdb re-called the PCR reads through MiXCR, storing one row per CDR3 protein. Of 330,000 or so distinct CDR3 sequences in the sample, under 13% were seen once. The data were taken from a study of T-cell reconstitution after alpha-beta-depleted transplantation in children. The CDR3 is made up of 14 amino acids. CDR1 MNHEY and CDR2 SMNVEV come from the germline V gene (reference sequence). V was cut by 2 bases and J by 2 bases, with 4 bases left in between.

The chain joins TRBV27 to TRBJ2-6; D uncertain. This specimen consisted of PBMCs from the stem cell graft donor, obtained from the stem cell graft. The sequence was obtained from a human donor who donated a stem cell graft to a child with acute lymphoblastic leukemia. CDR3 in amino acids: CASSLIPGANVLTF. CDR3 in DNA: TGTGCCAGCAGTTTAATTCCTGGGGCCAACGTCCTGACTTTC.